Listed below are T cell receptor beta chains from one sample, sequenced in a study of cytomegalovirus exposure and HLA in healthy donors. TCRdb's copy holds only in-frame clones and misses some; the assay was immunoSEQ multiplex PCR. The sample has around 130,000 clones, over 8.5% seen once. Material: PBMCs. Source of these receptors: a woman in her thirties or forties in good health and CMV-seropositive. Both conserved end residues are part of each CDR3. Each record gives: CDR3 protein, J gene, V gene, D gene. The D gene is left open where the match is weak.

CASTGGSYNSPLHF | TRBJ1-6 | TRBV2 | -
CASSSIGGKYGYTF | TRBJ1-2 | TRBV27 | -
CASSLASRGWGEQYF | TRBJ2-7 | TRBV7-9 | -
CAWSVNLAGGSDTQYF | TRBJ2-3 | TRBV30 | TRBD2
CASSNGQRNTGELFF | TRBJ2-2 | TRBV5-4 | -
CATESGEVMNTEAFF | TRBJ1-1 | TRBV15 | -
CASSPGTSGDEQYF | TRBJ2-7 | TRBV18 | TRBD2
CASTNDNYEQYF | TRBJ2-7 | TRBV19 | -
CASSRTGNTEAFF | TRBJ1-1 | TRBV11-3 | -
CASRDRGAMNTEAFF | TRBJ1-1 | TRBV6-1 | TRBD1
CASSLHSGRGAYEQYF | TRBJ2-7 | TRBV7-8 | -
CASSLEAGLNQPQHF | TRBJ1-5 | TRBV5-6 | -
CASSLAVTGMNTEAFF | TRBJ1-1 | TRBV13 | TRBD1
CASSISGGRGNTEAFF | TRBJ1-1 | TRBV19 | -
CASSLDYFNEQFF | TRBJ2-1 | TRBV10-2 | -
CASSPRTGGNYGYTF | TRBJ1-2 | TRBV21-1 | -
CASSDDRAGSEKLFF | TRBJ1-4 | TRBV5-1 | TRBD1
CASSYYDRGEGYGYTF | TRBJ1-2 | TRBV5-6 | TRBD1
CASSLDVAGYNEQFF | TRBJ2-1 | TRBV6-5 | -
CASGPSSGGAGDTQYF | TRBJ2-3 | TRBV2 | TRBD2
CAWSAGLGGYTF | TRBJ1-2 | TRBV30 | -
CASSPLPGQGLDEQYF | TRBJ2-7 | TRBV5-1 | TRBD1
CASSPNTDTQYF | TRBJ2-3 | TRBV9 | -
CSETGFGSTEAFF | TRBJ1-1 | TRBV29-1 | TRBD1
CASRYMGQPNTEAFF | TRBJ1-1 | TRBV28 | TRBD1
CASSFGGGPSTGELFF | TRBJ2-2 | TRBV5-1 | -
CASSGTGVDYEQYF | TRBJ2-7 | TRBV11-3 | TRBD1
CSASGQGNHEQYF | - | TRBV29-1 | TRBD1
CASRVDSYSNQPQHF | TRBJ1-5 | TRBV6-1 | -
CASSELEGADTQYF | TRBJ2-3 | TRBV2 | -
CASSQGNSPLHF | TRBJ1-6 | TRBV10-1 | -
CASSPAPAVSGGPSYEQYF | TRBJ2-7 | TRBV5-1 | TRBD2
CASSLISGTGELFF | TRBJ2-2 | TRBV9 | TRBD2
CASSENRGYEQYF | TRBJ2-7 | TRBV10-1 | TRBD1
CASSLGRDGYTF | TRBJ1-2 | TRBV5-4 | -
CASSQGPSGLAGVDTQYF | TRBJ2-3 | TRBV4-1 | TRBD2
CASSQTDNANNEQFF | TRBJ2-1 | TRBV6-4 | -
CASSPGLNEKLFF | TRBJ1-4 | TRBV18 | -
CASSLDGSVSTDTQYF | TRBJ2-3 | TRBV5-4 | -
CASSPWATSGGATDTQYF | TRBJ2-3 | TRBV5-1 | TRBD2
CASSNRGRSSPLHF | TRBJ1-6 | TRBV13 | TRBD1
CASSFLTGAGELFF | TRBJ2-2 | TRBV7-9 | TRBD1
CASSVTDSYKTNIQYF | TRBJ2-4 | TRBV21-1 | -
CASSPYGTSNEQFF | TRBJ2-1 | TRBV4-2 | -
CSVAVDSGVDEQFF | TRBJ2-1 | TRBV29-1 | -
CAWSQGLAKGYTF | TRBJ1-2 | TRBV30 | -
CASSPDRGQETQYF | TRBJ2-5 | TRBV18 | TRBD1
CASSPANSSVHEQYF | TRBJ2-7 | TRBV7-9 | -
CASRRPPGVANEKLFF | TRBJ1-4 | TRBV28 | -
CASSSGQRIPDTQYF | TRBJ2-3 | TRBV2 | TRBD1
CASSLVGRGNTEAFF | TRBJ1-1 | TRBV7-9 | -
CASSTNARDTEAFF | TRBJ1-1 | TRBV19 | -
CASSLEGARYNEQFF | TRBJ2-1 | TRBV5-8 | -